These 26 T cell receptor beta chains came from one sample sequenced in a study of blood T cell repertoires in COVID-19. Assay: immunoSEQ multiplex PCR; the TCRdb copy retains only in-frame clones and omits some. There are about 120,000 clones in the sample; roughly 85% occur only once, and approximately 5.1% lies in the top ten. The sequenced sample consisted of peripheral blood. The source of these receptors is a woman in her sixties or seventies with COVID-19, enrolled during active disease.

The chain carries TRBV4-1 and TRBJ1-1; D might be TRBD1 (6 bases). This CDR3 is built from 15 residues. CDR1 and CDR2 (germline): MGHRA, YSYEKL. The germline V and J ends were trimmed by 5 bases and 0 bases, with 13 bases remaining between them. The CDR3 nucleotides are TGCGCCAGCAGCTTTAACAGGGCTTTGAACACTGAAGCTTTCTTT. It codes for CASSFNRALNTEAFF.

CDR3 nucleotides: TGTGCCAGCAGCTTTCGACAGGGGGCGGGTGAAAAACTGTTTTTT. As protein: CASSFRQGAGEKLFF. The chain employs TRBV5-4 and TRBJ1-4, with 10 bases matching TRBD1. Germline V lookup: CDR1 SGHNT, CDR2 YYREEE (reference sequence). This CDR3 contains 15 residues. V was pared by 2 bases and J by 7 bases, with 5 bases of the junction left unmatched.

This clone has only one observation. The V gene is TRBV19, the J gene TRBJ1-1; TRBD1 might be the D (6 bases). V lost 5 bases and J 3 bases, leaving 10 bases between the germline ends. Germline loops: CDR1 LNHDA, CDR2 SQIVND (reference sequence). This CDR3 is 13 amino acids long. The CDR3 region is CASSLQGHTEAFF. The CDR3 DNA is TGTGCCAGTAGTTTGCAGGGGCACACTGAAGCTTTCTTT.

The chain is built from TRBV5-6 and TRBJ1-1; 10 bases are shared with TRBD1. CDR1 is SGHDT, CDR2 YYEEEE, per germline. Trimming at V came to 4 bases and at J to 4 bases, leaving 10 bases not matched to a gene. This CDR3 region has 16 residues. CDR3 nucleotides: TGTGCCAGCAGCCCAGACAGGGGGCTTTGGGGCACTGAAGCTTTCTTT. Protein product: CASSPDRGLWGTEAFF.

This clone was recorded a few times. J is TRBJ1-5 and V is TRBV18; 8 nucleotides match TRBD1. The CDR3 has 15 residues. V trimming: 5 bases; J trimming: 7 bases; junction bases outside the gene matches: 10. Germline-derived CDR1 and CDR2 are KGHSH and LQKENI. This CDR3 reads CASSYLRGLRQPQHF. Written as DNA, the CDR3 is TGTGCCAGCTCATACCTCAGGGGGCTAAGGCAGCCCCAGCATTTT.

V is TRBV27 and J is TRBJ1-3; D remains ambiguous. Trimming removed 4 bases at V and 0 bases at J, with 7 bases between. This CDR3 has 14 residues. The germline V gene encodes CDR1 MNHEY and CDR2 SMNVEV (reference sequence). CDR3 loop: CASSSLGSGNTIYF. In nucleotides, the CDR3 is TGTGCCAGCAGTTCCCTCGGCTCTGGAAACACCATATATTTT.

The chain has TRBV2 and TRBJ1-6, with TRBD1 as a possible D gene (5 bases). Between the trimmed V and J ends, which lost 11 bases and 4 bases, there was a span of 21 bases. This CDR3 contains 16 residues. Germline lookup yields CDR1 SNHLY and CDR2 FYNNEI. The CDR3: CAGAREAGPYNSPLHF. DNA of the CDR3: TGTGCCGGAGCCCGGGAGGCAGGGCCTTATAATTCACCCCTCCACTTT.

The chain combines TRBV19 with TRBJ1-2; the D gene is possibly TRBD1 (5 bases). Trimming left V 5 bases short and J 0 bases short, with 10 bases between. Germline V CDR1 and CDR2: LNHDA, SQIVND (reference sequence). The CDR3 has 14 residues. CDR3 amino acids: CASSVDTTNYGYTF. The CDR3 nucleotides are TGTGCCAGTAGTGTGGACACGACTAACTATGGCTACACCTTC.

The chain combines TRBV7-3 with TRBJ1-1; 10 bases fit TRBD1. V dropped 5 bases and J dropped 5; count of bases not matched to a gene: 5. Germline values: CDR1 SGHTA, CDR2 FQGTGA. The CDR3 runs 14 residues. The CDR3 region is CASSRQGAGTEAFF. The CDR3, as DNA: TGTGCCAGCAGCCGACAGGGGGCAGGAACTGAAGCTTTCTTT.

The V and J genes are TRBV28 and TRBJ1-6; 9 positions match TRBD1. The CDR3 loop spans 15 amino acids. CDR1 and CDR2 from the germline V gene are MDHEN and SYDVKM. V shed 2 bases and J 6 bases; nucleotides not matched to a gene: 2. As DNA, the CDR3 is TGTGCCAGCAGTTTAAACAGGGGGCGTAATTCACCCCTCCACTTT. It codes for CASSLNRGRNSPLHF.

The rearrangement joins TRBV10-3 to TRBJ1-4; 8 bases map to TRBD1. This CDR3 has 13 amino acids. Germline V lookup: CDR1 ENHRY, CDR2 SYGVKD. V trimming: 6 bases; J trimming: 7 bases; junction bases outside the gene matches: 4. CDR3 sequence (DNA): TGTGCCATCAGCGGCGGGACAGGTGAAAAACTGTTTTTT. As protein: CAISGGTGEKLFF.

The chain has TRBV7-8 and TRBJ1-5, with D unresolved. The CDR3 is 14 residues long. Germline CDR1 is SGHVS and CDR2 is FQNEAQ. V lost 1 base, J lost 4 bases, and 8 bases lay in between. The CDR3 nucleotides are TGTGCCAGCAGCTTAGGGGCCCTAAATCAGCCCCAGCATTTT. This codes for CASSLGALNQPQHF.

The chain combines TRBV5-4 with TRBJ1-3; D may be TRBD1 (6 bases). The CDR3 has 15 residues. Trimming removed 2 bases from V and 0 bases from J, with 9 bases in between. Germline loops: CDR1 SGHNT, CDR2 YYREEE (reference sequence). The CDR3 sequence: CASSLRGSSGNTIYF. CDR3 sequence (DNA): TGTGCCAGCAGCTTAAGGGGGAGCTCTGGAAACACCATATATTTT.

As to this clone: Other DNA sequences in this specimen translate into the identical CDR3. The CDR3 nucleotides are TGTGCCAGCTCACAGGGGACTGAAGCTTTCTTT. Translating gives CASSQGTEAFF. The chain is built from TRBV27 and TRBJ1-1, with 7 bases aligning to TRBD1. CDR3 length: 11 amino acids. The V and J ends lost 8 bases and 5 bases, in that order; junction bases with no gene match: 2. Germline lookup yields CDR1 MNHEY and CDR2 SMNVEV (reference sequence).

The chain couples TRBV6-5 to TRBJ2-7; 11 bases agree with TRBD2. Unmatched junction bases numbered 8, after V lost 6 bases and J lost 4 bases. The CDR3 extends over 15 amino acids. Germline CDR1 and CDR2: MNHEY and SVGAGI. CDR3 sequence: CASSLALAGEYEQYF. The CDR3 DNA is TGTGCCAGCAGCCTCGCACTAGCGGGGGAGTACGAGCAGTACTTC.

As concerns this clone: This sample also contains other DNA sequences that code for the same CDR3. This chain links TRBV5-1 with TRBJ1-5; D ambiguous. The germline V gene encodes CDR1 SGHRS and CDR2 YFSETQ. Trimming left V 1 base short and J 4 bases short, with 6 bases between. This CDR3 has 13 residues. The DNA of the CDR3 is TGCGCCAGCAGCTTGAGCGGAAATCAGCCCCAGCATTTT. This gives the protein CASSLSGNQPQHF.

The chain couples TRBV12-2 to TRBJ1-1; no DNA check was done on the table's D call, TRBD1. TRBV12-2 is described as a pseudogene. The CDR3 spans 16 residues. The CDR3 loop reads CASRLVGRQGNTEAFF. For the CDR3, the DNA is TGTGCAAGTCGCTTAGTTGGCCGACAGGGGAACACTGAAGCTTTCTTT.

This chain links TRBV2 with TRBJ1-2; D gene uncertain. V lost 3 bases, J lost 5 bases, and 10 bases lay in between. The germline V gene encodes CDR1 SNHLY and CDR2 FYNNEI. The CDR3 consists of 13 residues. CDR3 in DNA: TGTGCCAGCAGTGAGGGAGGGCTATATGGCTACACCTTC. Its translation: CASSEGGLYGYTF. The variable domain in full, with the rest retrieved from reference TRBV2 and TRBJ1-2, is EPEVTQTPSHQVTQMGQEVILRCVPISNHLYFYWYRQILGQKVEFLVSFYNNEISEKSEIFDDQFSVERPDGSNFTLKIRSTKLEDSAMYFCASSEGGLYGYTFGSGTRLTVV.

The CDR3 DNA follows: TGTGCCAGCGGGCAGGGGGCATTCGCTGAAGCTTTCTTT. Translated: CASGQGAFAEAFF. The gene calls are TRBV13 and TRBJ1-1, with 8 bases aligning to TRBD1. The V segment lost 8 bases and the J segment 6 bases; nucleotides outside the gene matches: 8. CDR1 and CDR2 (germline): PRHDT, FYEKMQ (reference sequence). This CDR3 has 13 amino acids.

In this sample, this clone turned up once. The chain recombines TRBV28 with TRBJ2-1; TRBD1 matches 10 bases. Germline loops: CDR1 MDHEN, CDR2 SYDVKM. This CDR3 has 16 residues. Trimming cost V 5 bases and J 4 bases; bases outside gene matches: 8. The CDR3 loop reads CASSPGQGFSYNEQFF. CDR3 DNA: TGTGCCAGCAGTCCGGGACAGGGGTTCTCGTACAATGAGCAGTTCTTC.

The CDR3, as DNA: TGTGCCAGCAGTTACAGAGAATCCTATGGCTACACCTTC. Translation gives CASSYRESYGYTF. The chain combines TRBV6-2 or TRBV6-3 with TRBJ1-2; D unclear. Germline-derived CDR1 and CDR2 are MNHEY and SVGEGT. The length of the CDR3 is 13 residues. Trimming shortened V by 2 bases and J by 4 bases, and 8 bases separated the two germline ends.

This clone was detected once. The V gene is TRBV7-3, the J gene TRBJ1-1; D gene ambiguous. From germline, CDR1 is SGHTA and CDR2 FQGTGA. The germline V and J ends were trimmed by 2 bases and 1 base, with 8 bases remaining between them. The length of the CDR3 is 14 residues. CDR3 nucleotide sequence: TGTGCCAGCAGCTTAGCAGGAGGGAACACTGAAGCTTTCTTT. Encoded protein: CASSLAGGNTEAFF.

V and J are TRBV11-2 and TRBJ1-3; D gene ambiguous. CDR1 and CDR2 from the germline V gene are SGHAT and FQNNGV. CDR3 length equals 14 residues. V was trimmed by 0 bases and J by 3 bases, leaving 6 bases between them. CDR3 DNA sequence: TGTGCCAGCAGCTTAGAACACAGTGGAAACACCATATATTTT. Amino acids: CASSLEHSGNTIYF.

The J gene is TRBJ1-2, the V gene TRBV6-5; possibly TRBD1 for D (5 bases). The CDR3 is 14 amino acids. Trimming took off 0 bases at V and 4 bases at J, with 9 bases between the two ends. Germline V gene sequence: CDR1 MNHEY, CDR2 SVGAGI. CDR3 in amino acids: CASSYSRQSYGYTF. In DNA form, the CDR3 reads TGTGCCAGCAGTTACTCCCGACAGTCCTATGGCTACACCTTC.

The V and J genes are TRBV27 and TRBJ1-3; tentative D call: TRBD1 (6 bases). V lost 8 bases to trimming and J lost 0 bases, with 11 bases between them. This CDR3 is 14 amino acids long. The germline V gene encodes CDR1 MNHEY and CDR2 SMNVEV (reference sequence). CDR3 nucleotide sequence: TGTGCCAGCCGAGGGGGGGGCTCTGGAAACACCATATATTTT. Translated, it gives CASRGGGSGNTIYF.

The CDR3 loop reads CASSHGGWQPINYGYTF. The CDR3 DNA is TGTGCCAGCAGTCACGGGGGGTGGCAGCCGATTAACTATGGCTACACCTTC. V and J are TRBV5-6 and TRBJ1-2, with D possibly TRBD1 on 5 matching bases. This CDR3 region has 17 residues. Trimming removed 5 bases from V and 1 base from J, with 21 bases in between. The germline gives CDR1 SGHDT, CDR2 YYEEEE. Supplemented by reference TRBV5-6 and TRBJ1-2, the full variable domain reads DAGVTQSPTHLIKTRGQQVTLRCSPKSGHDTVSWYQQALGQGPQFIFQYYEEEERQRGNFPDRFSGHQFPNYSSELNVNALLLGDSALYLCASSHGGWQPINYGYTFGSGTRLTVV.